This T cell receptor beta chain appears in the sequencing data of a study of shared clonotypes between healthy human individuals. Per germline, CDR1 SGHVS and CDR2 FQNEAQ. V was clipped by 1 base and J by 7 bases, with 10 bases between them. The CDR3 extends over 13 amino acids. There are a few counts of this clone. Sequencing used immunoSEQ multiplex PCR; TCRdb keeps in-frame clones, though not all of them. The table has about 1 million clones, 75% seen once. Sequencing input: memory CD4+ T cells sorted from blood. Regarding subset: CD45RA-negative fraction. V gene TRBV7-8 combines with J gene TRBJ1-1; a possible D gene is TRBD1 (6 bases). This clonotype was obtained from a man aged 18 to 35 in good health. CDR3 in amino acids: CASSLVGGLEAFF. CDR3 nucleotides: TGTGCCAGCAGCTTAGTAGGGGGGCTTGAAGCTTTCTTT.